Following are 19 T cell receptor beta chains from one sample sequenced in a study of shared clonotypes between healthy human individuals. Profiled with immunoSEQ multiplex PCR; TCRdb holds only in-frame clones, not every one. The sample holds about 2.3 million clones, 92% seen once. Sequencing was done on a sample of naive CD4+ T cells from PBMCs. The subset denotes: CD45RA+ positively selected. The source is a man aged 18 to 30 in good health. Some clones in this sample may be carry-over from other donors' samples.

The chain couples TRBV5-4 to TRBJ2-1, with 8 bases aligning to TRBD1. Germline V lookup: CDR1 SGHNT, CDR2 YYREEE (reference sequence). CDR3 length: 16 amino acids. The ends lost 4 bases at V and 2 bases at J; junction bases unmatched: 8. Here the CDR3 reads CASSPKTGETYNEQFF. The CDR3, as DNA: TGTGCCAGCAGCCCAAAGACAGGGGAAACCTACAATGAGCAGTTCTTC. Full variable domain (missing parts from reference TRBV5-4 and TRBJ2-1): ETGVTQSPTHLIKTRGQQVTLRCSSQSGHNTVSWYQQALGQGPQFIFQYYREEENGRGNFPPRFSGLQFPNYSSELNVNALELDDSALYLCASSPKTGETYNEQFFGPGTRLTVL.

This chain uses TRBV18 with TRBJ2-5; D unresolved. V shed 6 bases and J shed 7 bases, with 15 bases lying between them. CDR3 length: 13 amino acids. Germline V gene lookup returns CDR1 KGHSH and CDR2 LQKENI. CDR3: CASSRQALGTQYF. DNA for the CDR3: TGTGCCAGCTCCCGCCAGGCATTGGGGACCCAGTACTTC.

This chain links TRBV28 with TRBJ2-7, with 9 nucleotides matching TRBD1. Germline CDR1 is MDHEN and CDR2 is SYDVKM. CDR3 length: 14 amino acids. The trim removed 8 bases at V and 5 bases at J, leaving 10 bases unmatched. The CDR3 reads CASGPGQGIDEQYF. The CDR3 DNA follows: TGTGCCAGCGGACCGGGACAGGGAATCGACGAGCAGTACTTC.

This chain joins TRBV6-4 and TRBJ1-1; no reliable D call. Germline V gene lookup returns CDR1 MRHNA and CDR2 SNTAGT. The V gene lost 3 bases and the J gene lost 7 bases, with 6 bases spanning the gap. This CDR3 contains 11 residues. This chain's CDR3 is CASSDRIEAFF. CDR3 DNA sequence: TGTGCCAGCAGTGATCGGATTGAAGCTTTCTTT.

Only one count was recorded for this clone. Additional DNA sequences in this sample encode the identical CDR3. This sequence joins TRBV7-2 and TRBJ2-3, with 12 bases fitting TRBD2. The CDR3 consists of 17 residues. The V segment lost 1 base and the J segment 0 bases; nucleotides outside the gene matches: 2. Germline V gives CDR1 SGHTA, CDR2 FQGNSA. The CDR3 is CASSLVGTSGSTDTQYF. CDR3 DNA: TGTGCCAGCAGCTTAGTTGGGACTAGCGGGAGCACAGATACGCAGTATTTT.

This sequence joins TRBV6-6 and TRBJ2-1; 13 bases agree with TRBD2. This CDR3 has 15 residues. Trimming at V came to 6 bases and at J to 8 bases, leaving 7 bases not matched to a gene. The germline CDR1 and CDR2 sequences are MNHNY and SVGAGI (reference sequence). For the CDR3, the DNA is TGTGCCAGCAGGTTGACTAGCGGGAGGATCGATGAGCAGTTCTTC. Amino acid sequence: CASRLTSGRIDEQFF.

This chain joins TRBV19 and TRBJ1-2; TRBD1 agrees at 7 bases. The junction had 7 bases not matched to a gene; V was cut back by 6 bases and J by 6 bases. The CDR3 covers 13 residues. Germline CDR1 LNHDA, CDR2 SQIVND (reference sequence). CDR3 region: CASSQGGDDGYTF. CDR3 nucleotide sequence: TGTGCCAGTAGCCAAGGGGGCGACGATGGCTACACCTTC.

V and J are TRBV18 and TRBJ2-7; no firm D call. Trimming removed 0 bases at V and 1 base at J, with 16 bases between. CDR1 and CDR2 (germline): KGHSH, LQKENI. The CDR3 length is 17 residues. CDR3 amino acids: CASSPPTGSPASYEQYF. CDR3 nucleotide sequence: TGTGCCAGCTCACCACCGACTGGCTCACCCGCATCCTACGAGCAGTACTTC.

V usage is TRBV19 and J usage is TRBJ2-1, with 14 bases fitting TRBD2. V gave up 8 bases and J gave up 6 bases; unmatched junction bases: 6. Looked up from germline, CDR1 is LNHDA and CDR2 is SQIVND (reference sequence). The CDR3 spans 15 residues. The CDR3 region is CASSGTSGSGNEQFF. The CDR3 bases are TGTGCCAGTTCCGGGACTAGCGGGAGTGGCAATGAGCAGTTCTTC.

This chain joins TRBV27 and TRBJ1-5; no clear D gene. Germline V gene data show CDR1 as MNHEY and CDR2 as SMNVEV (reference sequence). The CDR3 is made up of 13 amino acids. Trimming pared 2 bases from V and 6 bases from J, leaving 8 bases between. CDR3: CASSLGVRQPQHF. The CDR3 region has the DNA TGTGCCAGCAGTTTAGGTGTTCGTCAGCCCCAGCATTTT.

J is TRBJ1-3 and V is TRBV14, with a tentative D call TRBD1 (6 bases). This CDR3 region has 16 residues. Germline V gene data show CDR1 as SGHDN and CDR2 as FVKESK. V was pared by 0 bases and J by 2 bases, with 11 bases between. The CDR3 loop is CASSQDRRTAGNTIYF. Here the CDR3 DNA reads TGTGCCAGCAGCCAAGATCGAAGGACAGCTGGAAACACCATATATTTT.

This clone was counted a single time. The rearrangement links TRBV4-3 to TRBJ2-1; 11 bases match TRBD2. The CDR3 is 15 residues long. After removal of 1 base from V and 10 bases from J, the junction contained 6 bases not matched to a gene. Germline values: CDR1 LGHNA, CDR2 YSLEER. CDR3 nucleotide sequence: TGCGCCAGCAGCCAAGTGGAACTAGCGGGAGTGGAGCAGTTCTTC. Its translation: CASSQVELAGVEQFF.

This clone has just one count. The chain is built from TRBV28 and TRBJ1-5, with D hard to call. In germline, CDR1 is MDHEN, CDR2 SYDVKM. V was shortened by 4 bases and J by 6 bases, with 22 bases between the two germline ends. The CDR3 covers 17 residues. CDR3 in amino acids: CASSSTRPPRAGQPQHF. The CDR3 coding sequence is TGTGCCAGCAGTTCTACTCGGCCTCCCCGAGCCGGTCAGCCCCAGCATTTT.

The rearrangement joins TRBV5-1 to TRBJ1-1, with no clear D. The CDR3 sequence is 13 residues long. The germline gives CDR1 SGHRS, CDR2 YFSETQ. V lost 2 bases to trimming and J lost 4 bases, with 9 bases between them. CDR3 in amino acids: CASSFEGFTEAFF. The CDR3 DNA reads TGCGCCAGCAGCTTCGAAGGCTTCACTGAAGCTTTCTTT.

This chain uses TRBV11-3 with TRBJ2-1, with 9 nucleotides matching TRBD2. After removal of 5 bases from V and 4 bases from J, the junction contained 3 bases not matched to a gene. This CDR3 comprises 14 residues. Germline assignment: CDR1 SGHNT and CDR2 YENEEA. CDR3 in amino acids: CASSETSGYNEQFF. The CDR3 DNA reads TGTGCCAGCAGCGAGACTAGCGGATACAATGAGCAGTTCTTC.

The rearrangement links TRBV30 to TRBJ1-3; D is ambiguous. CDR3 length: 14 residues. CDR1 is GTSNPN, CDR2 SVGIG, per germline (reference sequence). V was pared by 1 base and J by 2 bases, with 9 bases between. The CDR3 is CAWSGGIAGNTIYF. The CDR3 DNA sequence: TGTGCCTGGAGTGGCGGGATAGCTGGAAACACCATATATTTT.

This chain joins TRBV28 and TRBJ1-2, with D possibly being TRBD1 (5 bases). Trimming left V 2 bases short and J 8 bases short, with 12 bases between. The CDR3 totals 13 residues. The V gene's germline CDR1 is MDHEN and CDR2 SYDVKM. DNA of the CDR3: TGTGCCAGCAGTTTACAGGGCCCCGGAGGCTACACCTTC. Encoded protein: CASSLQGPGGYTF.

The rearrangement joins TRBV28 to TRBJ1-2, with D unresolved. The CDR3 consists of 15 residues. The ends were cut back, 4 bases at V and 3 bases at J, with 15 bases in the middle. CDR1 and CDR2 from the germline V gene are MDHEN and SYDVKM. The CDR3 DNA reads TGTGCCAGCAGTTCCCCGGGGAGCCCTTACTATGGCTACACCTTC. Translation: CASSSPGSPYYGYTF.

This chain joins TRBV5-1 and TRBJ2-3; the D is unclear. This CDR3 contains 12 residues. Germline lookup yields CDR1 SGHRS and CDR2 YFSETQ. Trimming shortened V by 5 bases and J by 2 bases, and 6 bases separated the two germline ends. The CDR3 sequence: CASRVNTDTQYF. The CDR3 region has the DNA TGCGCCAGCAGGGTCAACACAGATACGCAGTATTTT.